One and the same sample provided the 32 T cell receptor beta chains below, sequenced in a study of graft-versus-host responses after intestinal transplantation. The assay was immunoSEQ multiplex PCR, and TCRdb's table has in-frame clones only and misses some. Counted here are about 23,000 clones, around nine tenths occurring once; the ten biggest clones make up less than 2%. Sample: PBMCs, taken roughly 38 days after intestinal transplant. Source of these receptors: a human patient who received an intestinal transplant, so some T cells may come from the graft donor.

J is TRBJ1-2 and V is TRBV5-1; 7 nucleotides agree with TRBD1. Germline CDR1 reads SGHRS; CDR2 reads YFSETQ. Trimming at V came to 4 bases and at J to 3 bases, leaving 12 bases not matched to a gene. The CDR3 loop spans 16 amino acids. CDR3 nucleotides: TGCGCCAGCAGCCAGGGGACAGCCCCGAAGGACTATGGCTACACCTTC. This gives the protein CASSQGTAPKDYGYTF.

CDR3 bases: TGTGCCAGCAGCGTAGGAAAGGGGCAATACAATGAGCAGTTCTTC. Amino acid sequence: CASSVGKGQYNEQFF. V usage is TRBV9 and J usage is TRBJ2-1; a possible D gene is TRBD1 (5 bases). This CDR3 spans 15 amino acids. Germline CDR1 reads SGDLS; CDR2 reads YYNGEE. Between the trimmed V and J ends, which lost 0 bases and 4 bases, there was a span of 11 bases.

V usage is TRBV19 and J usage is TRBJ1-1; D unresolved. The V end lost 1 base, the J end lost 1 base, and 10 bases lay between the germline ends. The CDR3 is made up of 15 amino acids. The germline gives CDR1 LNHDA, CDR2 SQIVND (reference sequence). The CDR3 sequence is CASSIVGSTNTEAFF. CDR3 in DNA: TGTGCCAGTAGTATAGTTGGGAGTACGAACACTGAAGCTTTCTTT.

The rearrangement uses TRBV6-6 and TRBJ2-7; D is possibly TRBD2 (5 bases). V was shortened by 5 bases and J by 1 base, with 12 bases between the two germline ends. Germline V gene lookup returns CDR1 MNHNY and CDR2 SVGAGI (reference sequence). This CDR3 spans 14 amino acids. CDR3 in DNA: TGTGCCAGCAGTGCGTCACTAGTATCCTACGAGCAGTACTTC. The encoded protein is CASSASLVSYEQYF.

For the CDR3, the DNA is TGTGCCAGCACTACTAGCGGGAGGGTCTACGAGCAGTACTTC. This codes for CASTTSGRVYEQYF. V gene TRBV6-1 combines with J gene TRBJ2-7; 13 bases are shared with TRBD2. Germline-derived CDR1 and CDR2 are MNHNS and SASEGT. V was clipped by 7 bases and J by 3 bases; unmatched bases: 3. The CDR3 is 14 amino acids.

The CDR3 DNA follows: TGTGCCAGCAGCTTAGGGGGACAAAGAGCTTTCTTT. Encoded protein: CASSLGGQRAFF. V is TRBV7-6 and J is TRBJ1-1, with D perhaps TRBD1 (6 bases). Trimming took off 1 base at V and 10 bases at J, with 10 bases between the two ends. The CDR3 runs 12 residues. CDR1 is SGHVS, CDR2 FNYEAQ, per germline.

On this clone: Other DNA sequences in the same sample also yield this CDR3. J is TRBJ1-1 and V is TRBV5-1, with 7 bases matching TRBD1. Germline V gene sequence: CDR1 SGHRS, CDR2 YFSETQ. This CDR3 spans 14 amino acids. The V gene end was trimmed by 4 bases and the J gene end by 3 bases; junction bases not matched to a gene: 6. The CDR3 DNA follows: TGCGCCAGCAGCATCAGGGGGTGGCACACTGAAGCTTTCTTT. Translating gives CASSIRGWHTEAFF.

The CDR3 spells CASSERREPYEQYF. CDR3 DNA sequence: TGTGCCAGCAGTGAGAGGAGGGAGCCCTACGAGCAGTACTTC. This chain uses TRBV6-8 with TRBJ2-7; D is perhaps TRBD2 (6 bases). The CDR3 spans 14 residues. Germline CDR1 MNHGY, CDR2 SAAAGT. Trimming cost V 5 bases and J 2 bases, with 13 bases left between them.

The rearrangement joins TRBV27 to TRBJ2-3; perhaps D is TRBD1 or TRBD2 (5 bases each). The ends were cut back, 11 bases at V and 5 bases at J, with 17 bases in the middle. This CDR3 comprises 13 residues. Per germline, CDR1 MNHEY and CDR2 SMNVEV (reference sequence). The CDR3 DNA reads as TGTGCCTCCTGGGGCCTAGCAATAGATACGCAGTATTTT. It translates to CASWGLAIDTQYF.

The chain recombines TRBV9 with TRBJ2-1, with D possibly being TRBD1 or TRBD2 (6 bases each). V shed 0 bases and J shed 7 bases, with 20 bases lying between them. The CDR3 spans 17 residues. Per the germline V gene, CDR1 is SGDLS and CDR2 is YYNGEE. The DNA of the CDR3 is TGTGCCAGCAGCGTAGCGGTGGGGGGCCAGCTGGGGAATGAGCAGTTCTTC. As protein: CASSVAVGGQLGNEQFF.

The chain employs TRBV7-9 and TRBJ1-1, with D unclear. The CDR3 is made up of 14 amino acids. The V and J ends lost 5 bases and 7 bases respectively, with 17 bases between them. Per the germline V gene, CDR1 is SEHNR and CDR2 is FQNEAQ (reference sequence). This chain's CDR3 is CASSPGREVVEAFF. Written as DNA, the CDR3 is TGTGCCAGCAGCCCCGGGAGGGAGGTGGTTGAAGCTTTCTTT.

The gene calls are TRBV4-1 and TRBJ1-2; perhaps TRBD1 as D (5 bases). CDR3 size: 16 residues. Per the germline V gene, CDR1 is MGHRA and CDR2 is YSYEKL. V was trimmed by 1 base and J by 4 bases, leaving 16 bases between them. The DNA for the CDR3 is TGCGCCAGCAGCCAAGTCTGGGGGTCCCCGTTCTATGGCTACACCTTC. This translates into CASSQVWGSPFYGYTF.

The V call is TRBV7-9, the J call TRBJ1-2, with D maybe TRBD1 (5 bases). The CDR3 consists of 14 residues. CDR1 and CDR2 from the germline V gene are SEHNR and FQNEAQ (reference sequence). Trimming left V 5 bases short and J 2 bases short, with 12 bases between. CDR3 nucleotide sequence: TGTGCCAGCAGCCCAAAGACAGAAAACTATGGCTACACCTTC. It translates to CASSPKTENYGYTF. Filled out from reference TRBV7-9 and TRBJ1-2, the complete variable domain reads DTGVSQNPRHKITKRGQNVTFRCDPISEHNRLYWYRQTLGQGPEFLTYFQNEAQLEKSRLLSDRFSAERPKGSFSTLEIQRTEQGDSAMYLCASSPKTENYGYTFGSGTRLTVV.

The chain employs TRBV4-3 and TRBJ1-5; TRBD1 matches 12 bases. The germline V gene has CDR1 LGHNA and CDR2 YSLEER. Unmatched junction bases numbered 4, after V lost 4 bases and J lost 6 bases. CDR3 length: 15 amino acids. The CDR3 DNA reads TGCGCCAGCAGCCCGGGACAGGGGGCCGGTCAGCCCCAGCATTTT. It codes for CASSPGQGAGQPQHF.

The rearrangement links TRBV9 to TRBJ2-3, with TRBD2 as a possible D gene (6 bases). The CDR3 sequence is 14 residues long. The ends were cut back, 6 bases at V and 0 bases at J, with 11 bases in the middle. CDR1 is SGDLS, CDR2 YYNGEE, per germline. This CDR3 is CASTTGTSTDTQYF. In DNA, the CDR3 is TGTGCCAGCACCACCGGGACTAGCACAGATACGCAGTATTTT.

The V gene is TRBV7-3, the J gene TRBJ2-1; D unresolved. There are 14 residues in the CDR3. Germline-derived CDR1 and CDR2 are SGHTA and FQGTGA. Between the trimmed V and J ends, which lost 1 base and 1 base, there was a span of 5 bases. The DNA of the CDR3 is TGTGCCAGCAGCTTAAGGGGATCCTACAATGAGCAGTTCTTC. Amino acids: CASSLRGSYNEQFF. The full variable domain, rest sourced from reference TRBV7-3 and TRBJ2-1, is GAGVSQTPSNKVTEKGKYVELRCDPISGHTALYWYRQSLGQGPEFLIYFQGTGAADDSGLPNDRFFAVRPEGSVSTLKIQRTERGDSAVYLCASSLRGSYNEQFFGPGTRLTVL.

This chain links TRBV7-9 with TRBJ2-1; 7 bases line up with TRBD2. V lost 6 bases and J lost 7; bases outside the gene matches: 9. The CDR3 totals 14 residues. The germline V gene has CDR1 SEHNR and CDR2 FQNEAQ (reference sequence). CDR3 residues: CASSSLEGGNEQFF. Written as DNA, the CDR3 is TGTGCCAGCAGTTCGCTGGAGGGAGGGAATGAGCAGTTCTTC.

V is TRBV2 and J is TRBJ1-2; tentative D call: TRBD1 (5 bases). The CDR3 is 12 amino acids. Germline values: CDR1 SNHLY, CDR2 FYNNEI. The V and J ends lost 6 bases and 1 base respectively, with 6 bases between them. This CDR3 reads CASRDNNYGYTF. DNA of the CDR3: TGTGCCAGCAGGGACAATAACTATGGCTACACCTTC. The full variable domain, rest sourced from reference TRBV2 and TRBJ1-2, is EPEVTQTPSHQVTQMGQEVILRCVPISNHLYFYWYRQILGQKVEFLVSFYNNEISEKSEIFDDQFSVERPDGSNFTLKIRSTKLEDSAMYFCASRDNNYGYTFGSGTRLTVV.

With respect to this clone: At the DNA level, this CDR3 is encoded by other sequences in the same sample as well. V is TRBV28 and J is TRBJ1-3; D is unclear. The CDR3 is made up of 14 amino acids. V was shortened by 6 bases and J by 4 bases, with 13 bases between the two germline ends. Germline V gives CDR1 MDHEN, CDR2 SYDVKM. CDR3: CASSLDPQGNTIYF. In DNA, the CDR3 is TGTGCCAGCAGCTTAGACCCCCAGGGAAACACCATATATTTT.

CDR3 nucleotides: TGCACCAGCAGCCCCCCCCCAAATCAGCCCCAGCATTTT. It yields the protein CTSSPPPNQPQHF. V and J are TRBV1 and TRBJ1-5; TRBD1 is the table's D call, not checked against the DNA. TRBV1 is a listed pseudogene. The CDR3 runs to 13 residues.

CDR3 in amino acids: CASSVVGLGNTIYF. The CDR3 DNA reads TGTGCCAGCAGCGTAGTCGGGCTTGGAAACACCATATATTTT. The chain is built from TRBV9 and TRBJ1-3; unclear D gene. Trimming removed 0 bases at V and 3 bases at J, with 7 bases between. The CDR3 consists of 14 residues. CDR1 is SGDLS, CDR2 YYNGEE, per germline.

The chain is built from TRBV28 and TRBJ1-5, with a possible D match to TRBD1 (6 bases). V lost 6 bases and J 1 base, leaving 10 bases between the germline ends. CDR3 length: 14 amino acids. The germline CDR1 and CDR2 sequences are MDHEN and SYDVKM. CDR3 DNA: TGTGCCAGCAGCTACAGGGCGAGCAATCAGCCCCAGCATTTT. This sequence encodes CASSYRASNQPQHF.

The gene calls are TRBV28 and TRBJ2-1, with D possibly matching TRBD1 (6 bases). Trimming shortened V by 6 bases and J by 10 bases, and 19 bases separated the two germline ends. Germline values: CDR1 MDHEN, CDR2 SYDVKM. The CDR3 is 14 residues long. The CDR3 reads CASSSDFFQGEQFF. The CDR3 DNA sequence: TGTGCCAGCAGCTCGGACTTTTTCCAGGGGGAGCAGTTCTTC.

This chain links TRBV28 with TRBJ2-3; TRBD1 or TRBD2 may be the D gene (5 bases each). The CDR3 covers 16 residues. V was pared by 4 bases and J by 8 bases, with 22 bases between. Germline V lookup: CDR1 MDHEN, CDR2 SYDVKM. CDR3 loop: CASSSQTGTGPSTQYF. The DNA for the CDR3 is TGTGCCAGCAGTTCCCAAACCGGGACCGGCCCTAGTACGCAGTATTTT.

This chain joins TRBV29-1 and TRBJ1-5; 7 bases are a match to TRBD1. This CDR3 contains 15 residues. Germline V lookup: CDR1 SQVTM, CDR2 ANQGSEA. V lost 5 bases and J lost 5; bases outside the gene matches: 12. As DNA, the CDR3 is TGCAGCGTTTCCACGACAGGGAGTCTTGATCAGCCCCAGCATTTT. Encoded protein: CSVSTTGSLDQPQHF. Together with reference TRBV29-1 and TRBJ1-5, the CDR3 gives the full variable domain: SAVISQKPSRDICQRGTSLTIQCQVDSQVTMMFWYRQQPGQSLTLIATANQGSEATYESGFVIDKFPISRPNLTFSTLTVSNMSPEDSSIYLCSVSTTGSLDQPQHFGDGTRLSIL.

As DNA, the CDR3 is TGTGCCAGCAGCTTACTGGGGACATGGGATTCCTACGAGCAGTACTTC. It encodes CASSLLGTWDSYEQYF. The rearrangement joins TRBV11-2 to TRBJ2-7; TRBD1 might be the D (6 bases). The CDR3 is 16 amino acids. The V gene's germline CDR1 is SGHAT and CDR2 FQNNGV. Trimming left V 2 bases short and J 1 base short, with 15 bases between.

The CDR3 spells CASSLVASAEAFF. CDR3 sequence (DNA): TGTGCCAGCAGCTTAGTAGCGAGTGCTGAAGCTTTCTTT. The V and J genes are TRBV7-8 and TRBJ1-1; D unresolved. The V end was cut by 1 base, the J end by 6 bases, with 9 bases between. The CDR3 contains 13 residues. Germline CDR1 reads SGHVS; CDR2 reads FQNEAQ.

This clone was detected only once. This chain joins TRBV13 and TRBJ2-1; D might be TRBD1 or TRBD2, each matching 5 bases. The germline gives CDR1 PRHDT, CDR2 FYEKMQ (reference sequence). The CDR3 length is 16 residues. V gave up 4 bases and J gave up 0 bases, with 13 bases separating them. CDR3 region: CASSSRDPSSYNEQFF. The CDR3 DNA sequence: TGTGCCAGCAGCTCAAGGGACCCGAGCTCCTACAATGAGCAGTTCTTC.

This chain uses TRBV5-1 with TRBJ2-1, with 7 bases that match TRBD2. Germline CDR1 is SGHRS and CDR2 is YFSETQ. Unmatched junction bases numbered 12, after V lost 4 bases and J lost 2 bases. This CDR3 spans 17 amino acids. The CDR3 spells CASSIKTSPSTYNEQFF. The CDR3 nucleotides are TGCGCCAGCAGCATTAAGACTAGCCCCTCAACCTACAATGAGCAGTTCTTC.

The chain employs TRBV30 and TRBJ2-7; D gene ambiguous. The V gene's germline CDR1 is GTSNPN and CDR2 SVGIG (reference sequence). V was pared by 3 bases and J by 1 base, with 4 bases between. The CDR3 contains 11 residues. The CDR3 sequence: CAWRVSYEQYF. The CDR3 coding sequence is TGTGCCTGGAGGGTTTCCTACGAGCAGTACTTC.

The chain uses TRBV5-6 and TRBJ1-2; 7 bases map to TRBD1. CDR1 SGHDT and CDR2 YYEEEE come from the germline V gene. Germline trimming cut 1 base from V and 4 bases from J; bases unmatched to any gene: 1. The CDR3 runs to 13 residues. The CDR3 nucleotides read TGTGCCAGCAGCTTGCCAGGGGGCTATGGCTACACCTTC. Its translation: CASSLPGGYGYTF.

This chain uses TRBV4-1 with TRBJ1-3; 7 bases agree with TRBD1. V was pared by 2 bases and J by 6 bases, with 7 bases of the junction left unmatched. CDR1 is MGHRA, CDR2 YSYEKL, per germline. CDR3 size: 15 residues. The CDR3 DNA sequence: TGCGCCAGCAGCCAAAATGACAGGGCAGTAAACACCATATATTTT. Protein sequence: CASSQNDRAVNTIYF.